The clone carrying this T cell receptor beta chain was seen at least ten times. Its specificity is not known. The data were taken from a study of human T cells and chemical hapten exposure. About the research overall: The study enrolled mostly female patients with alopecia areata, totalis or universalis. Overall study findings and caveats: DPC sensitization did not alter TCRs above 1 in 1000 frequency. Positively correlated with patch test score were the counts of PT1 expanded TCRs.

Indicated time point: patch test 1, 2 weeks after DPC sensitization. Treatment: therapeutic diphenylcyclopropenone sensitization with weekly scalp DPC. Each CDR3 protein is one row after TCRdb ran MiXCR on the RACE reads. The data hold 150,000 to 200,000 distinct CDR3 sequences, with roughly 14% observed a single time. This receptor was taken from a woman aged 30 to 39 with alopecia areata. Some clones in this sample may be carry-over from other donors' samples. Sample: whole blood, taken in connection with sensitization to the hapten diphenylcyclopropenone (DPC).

Here the CDR3 DNA reads TGTGCCAGCAGTTTACGGGGGCTCGGCAATCAGCCCCAGCATTTT. Its translation: CASSLRGLGNQPQHF. The gene calls are TRBV27 and TRBJ1-5; the D gene is possibly TRBD1 (6 bases). Germline CDR1 and CDR2: MNHEY and SMNVEV (reference sequence). This CDR3 comprises 15 residues. Trimming removed 2 bases at V and 2 bases at J, with 10 bases between.